This TCR beta chain derives from a study of shared clonotypes between healthy human individuals. General study findings and limits: When compared with the clonotypes that were shared by all four sorted-subset donors, the non-shared clonotypes turned out to have lower generation probabilities.

Germline V gives CDR1 WSHSY, CDR2 SAAADI. Trimming cost V 9 bases and J 5 bases, with 19 bases left between them. The CDR3 is 14 amino acids. Each of the donors was a healthy adult who was HIV-negative and had not had a recent acute infection or vaccination. TCRdb keeps only in-frame clones here, not all; method: immunoSEQ multiplex PCR. The repertoire holds about 1 million clones, with more than 65% as singletons. This clone occurred a few times. The antigen is unknown. This receptor was obtained from a man younger than 35 in good health. The sequenced material came from memory CD4+ T cells sorted from blood. Subset here: CD45RA-negative fraction. The chain links TRBV10-2 to TRBJ1-1; the D gene is possibly TRBD1 (5 bases). The CDR3: CARDDRTNWTEAFF. The CDR3 coding sequence is TGCGCCAGGGATGACCGGACAAATTGGACTGAAGCTTTCTTT.